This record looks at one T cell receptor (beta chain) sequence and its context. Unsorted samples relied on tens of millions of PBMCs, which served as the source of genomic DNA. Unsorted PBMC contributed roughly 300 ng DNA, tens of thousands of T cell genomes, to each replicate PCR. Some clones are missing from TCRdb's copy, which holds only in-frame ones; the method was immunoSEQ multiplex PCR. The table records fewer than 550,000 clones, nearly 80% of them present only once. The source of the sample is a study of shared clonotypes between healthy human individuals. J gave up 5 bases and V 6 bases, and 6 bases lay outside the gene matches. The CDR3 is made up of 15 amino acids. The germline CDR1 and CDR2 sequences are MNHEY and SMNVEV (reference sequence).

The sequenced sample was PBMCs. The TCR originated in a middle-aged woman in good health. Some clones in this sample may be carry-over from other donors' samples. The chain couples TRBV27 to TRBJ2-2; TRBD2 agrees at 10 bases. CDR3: CASRWGLALTGELFF. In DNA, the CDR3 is TGTGCCAGCAGATGGGGACTAGCGTTAACCGGGGAGCTGTTTTTT.